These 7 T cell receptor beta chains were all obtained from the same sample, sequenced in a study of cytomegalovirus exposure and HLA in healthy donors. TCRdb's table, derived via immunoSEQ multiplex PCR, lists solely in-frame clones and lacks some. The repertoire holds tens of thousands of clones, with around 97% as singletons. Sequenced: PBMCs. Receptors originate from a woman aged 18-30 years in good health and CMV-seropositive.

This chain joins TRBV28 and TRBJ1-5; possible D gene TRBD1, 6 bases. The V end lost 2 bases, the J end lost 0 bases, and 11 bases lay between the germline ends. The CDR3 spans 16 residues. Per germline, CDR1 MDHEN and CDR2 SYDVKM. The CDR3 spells CASSLHQGNSNQPQHF. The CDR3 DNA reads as TGTGCCAGCAGTTTACATCAGGGGAATAGCAATCAGCCCCAGCATTTT.

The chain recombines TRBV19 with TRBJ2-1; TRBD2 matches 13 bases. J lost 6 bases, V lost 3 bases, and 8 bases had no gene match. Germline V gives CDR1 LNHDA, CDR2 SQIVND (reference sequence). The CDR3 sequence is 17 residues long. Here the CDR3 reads CASSMERLAGGGNEQFF. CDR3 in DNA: TGTGCCAGTAGTATGGAACGACTAGCGGGAGGAGGCAATGAGCAGTTCTTC.

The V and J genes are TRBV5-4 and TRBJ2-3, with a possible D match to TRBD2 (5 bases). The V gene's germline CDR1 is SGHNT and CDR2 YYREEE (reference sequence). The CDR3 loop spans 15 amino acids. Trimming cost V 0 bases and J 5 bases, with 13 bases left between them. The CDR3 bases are TGTGCCAGCAGCTTGGTTGCGGGTTTCGGAGATACGCAGTATTTT. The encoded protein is CASSLVAGFGDTQYF.

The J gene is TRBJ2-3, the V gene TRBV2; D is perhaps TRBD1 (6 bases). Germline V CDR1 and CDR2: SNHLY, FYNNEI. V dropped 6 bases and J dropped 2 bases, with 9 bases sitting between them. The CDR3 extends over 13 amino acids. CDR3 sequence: CASSRDNTDTQYF. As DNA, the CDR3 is TGTGCCAGCAGCCGGGACAACACAGATACGCAGTATTTT.

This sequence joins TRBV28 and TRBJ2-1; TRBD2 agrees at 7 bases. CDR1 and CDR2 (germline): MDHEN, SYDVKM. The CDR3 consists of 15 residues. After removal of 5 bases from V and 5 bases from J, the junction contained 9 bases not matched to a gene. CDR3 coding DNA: TGTGCCAGCAGTCCACTGCGGGGGTTGGACAATGAGCAGTTCTTC. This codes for CASSPLRGLDNEQFF.

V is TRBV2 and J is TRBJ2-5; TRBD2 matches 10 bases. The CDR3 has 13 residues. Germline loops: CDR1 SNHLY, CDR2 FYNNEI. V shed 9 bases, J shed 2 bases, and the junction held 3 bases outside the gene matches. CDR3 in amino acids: CARSLAGQETQYF. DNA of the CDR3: TGTGCCAGATCACTAGCGGGGCAAGAGACCCAGTACTTC. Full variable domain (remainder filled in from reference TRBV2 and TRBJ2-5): EPEVTQTPSHQVTQMGQEVILRCVPISNHLYFYWYRQILGQKVEFLVSFYNNEISEKSEIFDDQFSVERPDGSNFTLKIRSTKLEDSAMYFCARSLAGQETQYFGPGTRLLVL.

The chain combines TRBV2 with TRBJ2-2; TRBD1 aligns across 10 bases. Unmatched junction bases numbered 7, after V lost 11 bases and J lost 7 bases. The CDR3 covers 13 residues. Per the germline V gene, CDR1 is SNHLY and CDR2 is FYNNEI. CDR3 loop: CAGSGQGDGELFF. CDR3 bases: TGTGCCGGATCAGGACAGGGGGACGGGGAGCTGTTTTTT.